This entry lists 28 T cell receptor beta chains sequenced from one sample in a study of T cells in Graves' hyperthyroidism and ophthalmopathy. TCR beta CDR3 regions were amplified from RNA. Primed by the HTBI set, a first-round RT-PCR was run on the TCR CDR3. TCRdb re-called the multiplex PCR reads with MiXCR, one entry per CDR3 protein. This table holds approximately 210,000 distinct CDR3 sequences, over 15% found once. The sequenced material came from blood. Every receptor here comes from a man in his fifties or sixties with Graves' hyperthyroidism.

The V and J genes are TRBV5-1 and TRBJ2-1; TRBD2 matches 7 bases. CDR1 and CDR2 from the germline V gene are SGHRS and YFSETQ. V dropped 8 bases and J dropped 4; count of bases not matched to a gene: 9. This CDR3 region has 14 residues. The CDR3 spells CASHSGSPYNEQFF. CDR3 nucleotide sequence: TGCGCCAGTCATAGCGGGTCCCCTTACAATGAGCAGTTCTTC.

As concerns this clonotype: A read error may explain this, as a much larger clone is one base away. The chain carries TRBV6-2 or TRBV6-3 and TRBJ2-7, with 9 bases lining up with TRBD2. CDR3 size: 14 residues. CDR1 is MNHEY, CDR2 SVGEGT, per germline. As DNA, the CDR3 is TGTGCCAGCAGTCTTAACCCACTAGCGGGCGAGCAGCACTTC. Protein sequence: CASSLNPLAGEQHF.

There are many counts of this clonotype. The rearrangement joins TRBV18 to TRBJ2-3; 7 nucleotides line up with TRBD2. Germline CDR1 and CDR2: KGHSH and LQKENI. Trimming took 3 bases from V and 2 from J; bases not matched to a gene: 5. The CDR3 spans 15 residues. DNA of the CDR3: TGTGCCAGCTCACCTTGGCTAGCGGACACAGATACGCAGTATTTT. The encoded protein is CASSPWLADTDTQYF.

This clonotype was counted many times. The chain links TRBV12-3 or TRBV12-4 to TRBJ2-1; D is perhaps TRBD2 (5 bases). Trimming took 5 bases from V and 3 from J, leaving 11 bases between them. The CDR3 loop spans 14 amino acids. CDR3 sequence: CASSSGIVYNEQFF. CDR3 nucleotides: TGTGCCAGCAGTAGCGGCATTGTCTACAATGAGCAGTTCTTC.

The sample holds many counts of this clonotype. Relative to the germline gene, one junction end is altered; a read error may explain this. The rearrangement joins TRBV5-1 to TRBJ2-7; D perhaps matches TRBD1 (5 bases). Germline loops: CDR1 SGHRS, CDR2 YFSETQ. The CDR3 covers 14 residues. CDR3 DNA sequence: TGCGCCAGCTGCTTAGAGACAGCCCCCTACGAGCAGTACTTC. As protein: CASCLETAPYEQYF.

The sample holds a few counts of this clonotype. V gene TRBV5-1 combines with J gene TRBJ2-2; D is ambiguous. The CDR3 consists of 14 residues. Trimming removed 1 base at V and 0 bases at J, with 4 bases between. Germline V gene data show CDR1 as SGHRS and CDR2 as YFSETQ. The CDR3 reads CASSLKANTGELFF. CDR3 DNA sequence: TGCGCCAGCAGCTTGAAAGCGAACACCGGGGAGCTGTTTTTT.

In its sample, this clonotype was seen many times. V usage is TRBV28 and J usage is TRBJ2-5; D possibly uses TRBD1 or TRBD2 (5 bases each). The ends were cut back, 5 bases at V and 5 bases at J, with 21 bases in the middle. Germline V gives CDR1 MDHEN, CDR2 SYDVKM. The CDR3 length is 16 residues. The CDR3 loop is CASSPPRELVRETQYF. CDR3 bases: TGTGCCAGCAGTCCCCCCAGGGAGTTGGTTAGGGAGACCCAGTACTTC.

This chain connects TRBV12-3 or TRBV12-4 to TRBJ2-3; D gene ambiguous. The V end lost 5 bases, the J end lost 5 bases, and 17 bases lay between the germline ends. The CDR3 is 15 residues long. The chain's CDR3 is CASSEPGPGGDTQYF. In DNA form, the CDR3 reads TGTGCCAGCAGTGAGCCTGGGCCGGGCGGAGATACGCAGTATTTT.

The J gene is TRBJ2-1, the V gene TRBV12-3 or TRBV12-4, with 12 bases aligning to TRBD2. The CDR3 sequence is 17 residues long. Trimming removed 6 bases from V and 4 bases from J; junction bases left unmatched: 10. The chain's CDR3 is CASRSSGRAPGYNEQFF. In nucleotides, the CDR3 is TGTGCCAGCAGATCTAGCGGGAGGGCCCCCGGGTACAATGAGCAGTTCTTC.

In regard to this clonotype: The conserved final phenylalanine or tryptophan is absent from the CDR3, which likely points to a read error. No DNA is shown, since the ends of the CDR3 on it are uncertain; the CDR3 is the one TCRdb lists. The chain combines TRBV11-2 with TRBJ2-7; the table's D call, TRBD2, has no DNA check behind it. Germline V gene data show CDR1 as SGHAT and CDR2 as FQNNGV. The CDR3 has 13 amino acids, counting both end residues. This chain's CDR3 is CASSLSAGGEQYL.

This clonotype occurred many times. The CDR3 sequence: CASSRESSGEYDRRKFF. In DNA, the CDR3 is TGTGCCAGCAGTAGGGAGAGTTCAGGGGAGTATGACAGGAGAAAGTTCTTC. The gene calls are TRBV28 and TRBJ2-1, with D tentatively TRBD1 (6 bases). The CDR3 is made up of 17 amino acids. Germline V gene sequence: CDR1 MDHEN, CDR2 SYDVKM. The V end lost 5 bases, the J end lost 14 bases, and 31 bases lay between the germline ends. Looking up the rest from reference TRBV28 and TRBJ2-1 gives the full variable domain: DVKVTQSSRYLVKRTGEKVFLECVQDMDHENMFWYRQDPGLGLRLIYFSYDVKMKEKGDIPEGYSVSREKKERFSLILESASTNQTSMYLCASSRESSGEYDRRKFFGPGTRLTVL.

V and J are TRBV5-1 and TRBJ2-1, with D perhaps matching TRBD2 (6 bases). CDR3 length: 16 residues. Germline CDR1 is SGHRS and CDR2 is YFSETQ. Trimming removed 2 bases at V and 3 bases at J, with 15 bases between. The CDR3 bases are TGCGCCAGCAGCTTTACCGGGACTGGGATCTACAATGAGCAGTTCTTC. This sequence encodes CASSFTGTGIYNEQFF.

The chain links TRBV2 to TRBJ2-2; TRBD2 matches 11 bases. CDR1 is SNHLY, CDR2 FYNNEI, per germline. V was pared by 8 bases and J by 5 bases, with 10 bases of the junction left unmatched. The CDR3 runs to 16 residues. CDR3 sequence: CASGRLAGGGTGELFF. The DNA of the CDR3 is TGTGCCAGCGGACGTTTAGCGGGAGGGGGTACCGGGGAGCTGTTTTTT.

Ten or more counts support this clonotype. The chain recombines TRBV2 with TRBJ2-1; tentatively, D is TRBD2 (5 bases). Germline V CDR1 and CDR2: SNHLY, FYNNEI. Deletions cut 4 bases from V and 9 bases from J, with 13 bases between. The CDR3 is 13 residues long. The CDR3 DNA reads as TGTGCCAGCAGTGGGGCTAGAGGAGGTGAGCAGTTCTTC. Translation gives CASSGARGGEQFF.

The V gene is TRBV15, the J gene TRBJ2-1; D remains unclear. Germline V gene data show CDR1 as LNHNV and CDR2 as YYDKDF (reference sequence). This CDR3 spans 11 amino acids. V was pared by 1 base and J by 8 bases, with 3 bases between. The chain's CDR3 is CATSRVDEQFF. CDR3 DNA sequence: TGTGCCACCAGCAGAGTGGATGAGCAGTTCTTC.

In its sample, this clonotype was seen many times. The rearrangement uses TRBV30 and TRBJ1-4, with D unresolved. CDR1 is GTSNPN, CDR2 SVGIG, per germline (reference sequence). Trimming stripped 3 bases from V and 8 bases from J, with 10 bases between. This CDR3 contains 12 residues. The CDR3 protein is CAWRSIGEKLFF. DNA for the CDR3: TGTGCCTGGAGGTCCATCGGCGAAAAACTGTTTTTT.

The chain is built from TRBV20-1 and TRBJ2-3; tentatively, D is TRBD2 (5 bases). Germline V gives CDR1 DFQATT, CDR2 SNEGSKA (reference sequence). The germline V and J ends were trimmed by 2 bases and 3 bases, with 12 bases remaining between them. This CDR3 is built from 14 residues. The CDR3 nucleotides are TGCAGTGCTAGAAGGAGGAGCAGGACAGATACGCAGTATTTT. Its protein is CSARRRSRTDTQYF.

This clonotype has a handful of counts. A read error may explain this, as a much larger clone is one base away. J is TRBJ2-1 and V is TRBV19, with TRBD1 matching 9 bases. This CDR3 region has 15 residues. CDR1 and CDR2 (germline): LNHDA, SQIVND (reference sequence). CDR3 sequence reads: CASDTGGETYNELFF. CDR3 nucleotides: TGTGCCAGTGATACAGGGGGCGAGACCTACAATGAGCTGTTCTTC.

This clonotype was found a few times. The CDR3 nucleotides are TGTGCCAGCAGTTCGTACCTGACTAGCGGGAGGGCCGATGAGCAGTTCTTC. This encodes CASSSYLTSGRADEQFF. V is TRBV27 and J is TRBJ2-1; the match to TRBD2 covers 14 bases. This CDR3 spans 17 amino acids. Germline-derived CDR1 and CDR2 are MNHEY and SMNVEV (reference sequence). V lost 4 bases to trimming and J lost 8 bases; unmatched junction nucleotides: 10.

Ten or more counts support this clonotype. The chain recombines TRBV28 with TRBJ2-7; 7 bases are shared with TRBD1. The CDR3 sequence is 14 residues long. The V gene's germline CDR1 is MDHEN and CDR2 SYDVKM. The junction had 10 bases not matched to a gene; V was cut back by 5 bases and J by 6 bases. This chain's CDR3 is CASSPDRELREQYF. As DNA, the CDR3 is TGTGCCAGCAGTCCTGACAGGGAACTTCGCGAGCAGTACTTC.

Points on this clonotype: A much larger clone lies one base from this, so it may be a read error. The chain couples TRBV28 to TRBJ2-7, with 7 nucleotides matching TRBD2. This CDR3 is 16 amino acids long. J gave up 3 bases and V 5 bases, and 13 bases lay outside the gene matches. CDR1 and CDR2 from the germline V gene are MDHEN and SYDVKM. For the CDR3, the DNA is TGTGCCAGCAGTCCCACCGGGACTAACAGAATCTACGAGCAGTACTTC. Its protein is CASSPTGTNRIYEQYF.

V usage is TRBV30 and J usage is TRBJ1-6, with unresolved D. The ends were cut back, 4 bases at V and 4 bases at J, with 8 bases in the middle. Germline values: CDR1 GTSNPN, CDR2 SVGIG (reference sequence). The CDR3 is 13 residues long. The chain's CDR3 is CAWNANYNSPLHF. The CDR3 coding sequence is TGTGCCTGGAATGCAAATTATAATTCACCCCTCCACTTT.

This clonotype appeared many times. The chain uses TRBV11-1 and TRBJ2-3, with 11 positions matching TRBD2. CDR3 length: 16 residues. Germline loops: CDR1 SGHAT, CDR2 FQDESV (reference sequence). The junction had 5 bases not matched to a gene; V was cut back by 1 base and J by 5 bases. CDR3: CASSLEPSGRRDTQYF. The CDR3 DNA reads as TGTGCCAGCAGCTTAGAGCCTAGCGGGAGGAGAGATACGCAGTATTTT.

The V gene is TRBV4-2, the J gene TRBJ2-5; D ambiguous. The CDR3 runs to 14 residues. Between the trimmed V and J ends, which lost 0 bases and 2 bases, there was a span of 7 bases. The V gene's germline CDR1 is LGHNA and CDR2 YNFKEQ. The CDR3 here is CASSQDILQETQYF. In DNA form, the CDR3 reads TGTGCCAGCAGCCAAGATATCCTGCAAGAGACCCAGTACTTC.

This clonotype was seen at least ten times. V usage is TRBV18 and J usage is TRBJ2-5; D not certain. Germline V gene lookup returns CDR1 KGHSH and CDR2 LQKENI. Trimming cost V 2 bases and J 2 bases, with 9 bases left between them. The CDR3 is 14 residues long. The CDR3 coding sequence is TGTGCCAGCTCACCAATGGCCTTACAAGAGACCCAGTACTTC. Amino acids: CASSPMALQETQYF.

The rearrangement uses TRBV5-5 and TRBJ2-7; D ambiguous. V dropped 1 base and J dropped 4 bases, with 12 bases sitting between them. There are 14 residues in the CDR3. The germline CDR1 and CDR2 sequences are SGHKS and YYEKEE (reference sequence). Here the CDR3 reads CASSLNRRLYEQYF. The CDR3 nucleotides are TGTGCCAGCAGCTTGAACAGACGGCTATACGAGCAGTACTTC.

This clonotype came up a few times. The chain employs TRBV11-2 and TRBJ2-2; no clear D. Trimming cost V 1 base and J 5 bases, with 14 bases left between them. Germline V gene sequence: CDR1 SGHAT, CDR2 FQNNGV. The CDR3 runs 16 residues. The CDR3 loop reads CASSLGYGIGTGELFF. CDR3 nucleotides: TGTGCCAGCAGCTTAGGGTACGGCATAGGTACCGGGGAGCTGTTTTTT.

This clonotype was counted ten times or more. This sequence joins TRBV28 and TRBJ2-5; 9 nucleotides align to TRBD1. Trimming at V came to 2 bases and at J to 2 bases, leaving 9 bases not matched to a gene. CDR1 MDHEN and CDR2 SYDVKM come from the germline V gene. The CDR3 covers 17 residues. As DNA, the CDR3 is TGTGCCAGCAGTTTAGCTGGCGGGACAGGGTTTCAAGAGACCCAGTACTTC. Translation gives CASSLAGGTGFQETQYF.